A selection of T cell receptor beta chains follows, all from one sample in a study of blood T cell repertoires in COVID-19. Some clones are missing from TCRdb's copy, which holds only in-frame ones; the method was immunoSEQ multiplex PCR. The sample lists 150,000 to 200,000 clones, roughly four fifths occurring once. The sample taken for sequencing was peripheral blood. The receptors originated from a woman of 80 years or more with acute or convalescent COVID-19. Each CDR3 is given with its conserved first and last residue.

>TRBV4-2|TRBJ1-6
CASSQDGAHGGPDSPLHF
>TRBV19|TRBJ1-6
CASSSRQGGYNSPLHF
>TRBV7-3|TRBJ2-1
CASSKIGGSSYNEQFF
>TRBV9|TRBJ1-3
CASSATHGTALGNTIYF
>TRBV18|TRBJ1-1
CATHSGTGLGTEAFF
>TRBV5-4|TRBJ1-1
CASSWGTGMNTEAFF
>TRBV11-2|TRBJ1-1
CASSSRQGNTEAFF
>TRBV15|TRBJ2-2
CATSRLPASGGASLSGELFF
>TRBV27|TRBJ2-7
CASSLRRTGAYEQYF
>TRBV28|TRBJ1-4
CASSLGGQGGSGKLFF
>TRBV5-6|TRBJ1-2
CASSLTGEVYGYTF
>TRBV10-3|TRBJ1-4
CAIGGQGQGSEKLFF
>TRBV7-2|TRBJ2-2
CASSLQPTLAGATGELFF
>TRBV7-3|TRBJ2-1
CASSPTGELFNEQFF
>TRBV7-9|TRBJ1-2
CASSLAGGGGYTF
>TRBV19|TRBJ1-3
CASSPTGGFGNTIYF
>TRBV5-1|TRBJ2-5
CASSSGLPRETQYF
>TRBV5-4|TRBJ2-1
CASSLEGVMGNEQFF
>TRBV20-1|TRBJ1-2
CSAREQRGYTF
>TRBV15|TRBJ2-5
CATSARTGPETQYF
>TRBV5-5|TRBJ2-1
CASSLRLALYNEQFF
>TRBV10-3|TRBJ2-3
CAISVGLAGGSADTQYF
>TRBV19|TRBJ2-1
CASSIRLAGIDGEQFF
>TRBV4-2|TRBJ1-1
CASSQRQGPANTEAFF
>TRBV3-1/TRBV3-2|TRBJ2-5
CASSQTQETQYF
>TRBV11-2|TRBJ2-1
CASSLSAFAGGSDNEQFF
>TRBV5-1|TRBJ1-2
CASSPQGARNYGYTF
>TRBV24-1|TRBJ2-5
CATSDFPTRATGGRETQYF
>TRBV19|TRBJ2-5
CASSIGQGVVKETQYF
>TRBV27|TRBJ1-1
CASTRRQGPRGTEAFF
>TRBV15|TRBJ1-4
CATSGWTYQHEKLFF
>TRBV6-5|TRBJ2-7
CASGGQSYEQYF
>TRBV5-4|TRBJ2-7
CASSRDRGQVGQYF
>TRBV5-6|TRBJ2-2
CASSFGQGPTGELFF
>TRBV5-4|TRBJ1-4
CASSFTGGTNEKLFF
>TRBV20-1|TRBJ2-7
CSAYISYEQYF
>TRBV29-1|TRBJ1-2
CSTRGQGYGYTF
>TRBV7-3|TRBJ2-1
CASSPGLGDEQFF
>TRBV19|TRBJ2-7
CASSKITGYEQYF
>TRBV27|TRBJ1-5
CASSLSFEGTTSNQPQHF
>TRBV27|TRBJ2-1
CASSFSRDLYNEQFF
>TRBV11-2|TRBJ2-1
CASSLGIAGVYEQFF
>TRBV6-4|TRBJ2-1
CASSDTPNYNEQFF
>TRBV29-1|TRBJ2-7
CSVSMMSVGGEQYF
>TRBV5-4|TRBJ2-7
CASTLSGGASYEQYF
>TRBV5-5|TRBJ1-3
CASSPRGRIGNTIYF
>TRBV2|TRBJ1-1
CASKGRGSTFF
>TRBV7-2|TRBJ1-2
CASSLTGMDYGYTF
>TRBV5-1|TRBJ1-3
CASSLGQGNGNTIYF
>TRBV5-4|TRBJ1-1
CASSDPTANTEAFF
>TRBV27|TRBJ2-7
CASSLFFPPPGQGWDYEQYF
>TRBV19|TRBJ2-1
CASSIPSGGNNEQFF
>TRBV2|TRBJ2-3
CASSTELRDRGFDTQYF